Listed below are T cell receptor beta chains from one sample, sequenced in a study of blood T cell repertoires in COVID-19. Measured with immunoSEQ multiplex PCR; TCRdb has only the in-frame clones, and not every one. This sample yields approximately 150,000 clones, of which around 83% are seen a single time; roughly 1.5% belongs to the top ten. Sample: peripheral blood. Receptor source: a human donor in a cohort sampled during active COVID-19. The CDR3 runs from the conserved cysteine through the conserved F or W. Fields, in order: J gene, V gene, D gene, clone size, CDR3 DNA, CDR3 protein. The D gene is left open where the match is weak. Clone size is stated in some rows and not others, as once, few, many or a class when expanded.

J gene: TRBJ1-1; V gene: TRBV19; D gene: TRBD1; clone size: few; CDR3 DNA: TGTGCCAGTAGTTCGGGACAGGGGGCCACTGAAGCTTTCTTT; CDR3 protein: CASSSGQGATEAFF
J gene: TRBJ1-4; V gene: TRBV7-9; D gene: NA; clone size: NA; CDR3 DNA: TGTGCCAGCAGCTCCCGACAGCTTAATGAAAAACTGTTTTTT; CDR3 protein: CASSSRQLNEKLFF
J gene: TRBJ2-5; V gene: TRBV15; D gene: NA; clone size: NA; CDR3 DNA: TGTGCCACCAGCAGAGATGTGGCGGGCCAAGAGACCCAGTACTTC; CDR3 protein: CATSRDVAGQETQYF
J gene: TRBJ2-7; V gene: TRBV4-3; D gene: TRBD2; clone size: NA; CDR3 DNA: TGCGCCAGCAGCCAAGGGACTAGCGGGAGTTTCTACGAGCAGTACTTC; CDR3 protein: CASSQGTSGSFYEQYF
J gene: TRBJ2-1; V gene: TRBV29-1; D gene: NA; clone size: NA; CDR3 DNA: TGCAGCGTTGGACAAGCCAATGAGCAGTTCTTC; CDR3 protein: CSVGQANEQFF
J gene: TRBJ1-4; V gene: TRBV4-2; D gene: NA; clone size: few; CDR3 DNA: TGTGCCAGCTCACGGGGGAATGATGGCGAAAAACTGTTTTTT; CDR3 protein: CASSRGNDGEKLFF
J gene: TRBJ1-2; V gene: TRBV29-1; D gene: TRBD1; clone size: NA; CDR3 DNA: TGCAGCGTTGGAGAGACAGGGGCAGGCTACACCTTC; CDR3 protein: CSVGETGAGYTF
J gene: TRBJ1-1; V gene: TRBV30; D gene: NA; clone size: NA; CDR3 DNA: TGTGCCTGGACTTACATAACCACACGGGGGATAGAAGCTTTCTTT; CDR3 protein: CAWTYITTRGIEAFF
J gene: TRBJ1-5; V gene: TRBV7-2; D gene: NA; clone size: NA; CDR3 DNA: TGTGCCAGCAGCTTAGTCACTGGACAGAATCAGCCCCAGCATTTT; CDR3 protein: CASSLVTGQNQPQHF
J gene: TRBJ2-2; V gene: TRBV6-4; D gene: NA; clone size: NA; CDR3 DNA: TGTGCCAGCAGTGAAGTCTACAACACCGGGGAGCTGTTTTTT; CDR3 protein: CASSEVYNTGELFF
J gene: TRBJ1-1; V gene: TRBV3-1/TRBV3-2; D gene: TRBD1; clone size: NA; CDR3 DNA: TGTGCCAGCAGCGTCGGACAGGGGGCTACTGAAGCTTTCTTT; CDR3 protein: CASSVGQGATEAFF
J gene: TRBJ2-7; V gene: TRBV28; D gene: TRBD2; clone size: NA; CDR3 DNA: TGTGCCAGCAGTATGCGACTAGCTACCTACGAGCAGTACTTC; CDR3 protein: CASSMRLATYEQYF
J gene: TRBJ2-7; V gene: TRBV6-2/TRBV6-3; D gene: TRBD2; clone size: NA; CDR3 DNA: TGTGCCAGCAGTTACTCAACTAGCGGGAGGTCCTTTGCCTATTACGAGCAGTACTTC; CDR3 protein: CASSYSTSGRSFAYYEQYF
J gene: TRBJ1-1; V gene: TRBV3-1/TRBV3-2; D gene: NA; clone size: NA; CDR3 DNA: TGTGCCAGCAGCCAAGACAGGGGTTGGAACACTGAAGCTTTCTTT; CDR3 protein: CASSQDRGWNTEAFF
J gene: TRBJ2-2; V gene: TRBV27; D gene: TRBD2; clone size: NA; CDR3 DNA: TGTGCCAGCAGTCCAGGGACTAGTGGCGCGAACACCGGGGAGCTGTTTTTT; CDR3 protein: CASSPGTSGANTGELFF
J gene: TRBJ2-7; V gene: TRBV20-1; D gene: NA; clone size: NA; CDR3 DNA: TGCAGTGCTAGAGATAAAATGGAGCAGTACTTC; CDR3 protein: CSARDKMEQYF
J gene: TRBJ2-1; V gene: TRBV10-3; D gene: TRBD2; clone size: NA; CDR3 DNA: TGTGCCATCAGTGTTGACCGGCGGGAGGGCAGGAATGAGCAGTTCTTC; CDR3 protein: CAISVDRREGRNEQFF
J gene: TRBJ2-7; V gene: TRBV29-1; D gene: NA; clone size: few; CDR3 DNA: TGCAGCGTTCACGTGGGAGACAGGTGGTACGAGCAGTACTTC; CDR3 protein: CSVHVGDRWYEQYF
J gene: TRBJ1-2; V gene: TRBV10-3; D gene: NA; clone size: NA; CDR3 DNA: TGTGCCATCAGTGAGTCGAGGTCTGGCTACACCTTC; CDR3 protein: CAISESRSGYTF
J gene: TRBJ2-7; V gene: TRBV6-5; D gene: NA; clone size: once; CDR3 DNA: TGTGCCAGCGGACTCGACCTATACGAGCAGTACTTC; CDR3 protein: CASGLDLYEQYF
J gene: TRBJ1-6; V gene: TRBV19; D gene: TRBD1; clone size: NA; CDR3 DNA: TGTGCCAGTAGCATGAGTGGGACAGGGGGATCACCCCTCCACTTT; CDR3 protein: CASSMSGTGGSPLHF
J gene: TRBJ2-4; V gene: TRBV2; D gene: TRBD2; clone size: NA; CDR3 DNA: TGTGCCAGCAACGATCCTAGCGGGTGGCTATCCTACTTC; CDR3 protein: CASNDPSGWLSYF
J gene: TRBJ1-2; V gene: TRBV27; D gene: NA; clone size: NA; CDR3 DNA: TGTGCCAGCAGTTTAAACGGGAACTATGGCTACACCTTC; CDR3 protein: CASSLNGNYGYTF
J gene: TRBJ1-2; V gene: TRBV12-3/TRBV12-4; D gene: NA; clone size: many; CDR3 DNA: TGTGCCAGCAGTTTAGGAGGCGGCTACACCTTC; CDR3 protein: CASSLGGGYTF
J gene: TRBJ1-1; V gene: TRBV29-1; D gene: NA; clone size: NA; CDR3 DNA: TGCAGCGTTGAAACTAACACTGAAGCTTTCTTT; CDR3 protein: CSVETNTEAFF
J gene: TRBJ2-5; V gene: TRBV5-5; D gene: NA; clone size: NA; CDR3 DNA: TGTGCCAGCAGCTTTTATTGGGGGGAAGGAGAGACCCAGTACTTC; CDR3 protein: CASSFYWGEGETQYF
J gene: TRBJ2-7; V gene: TRBV5-1; D gene: NA; clone size: NA; CDR3 DNA: TGCGCCAGCAGCTTGGGCGGCTACGAGCAGTACTTC; CDR3 protein: CASSLGGYEQYF
J gene: TRBJ2-3; V gene: TRBV5-1; D gene: TRBD2; clone size: NA; CDR3 DNA: TGCGCCAGCAGCTTGGGGACAGGACTAGCGGGAGCAGATACGCAGTATTTT; CDR3 protein: CASSLGTGLAGADTQYF
J gene: TRBJ2-1; V gene: TRBV7-2; D gene: NA; clone size: NA; CDR3 DNA: TGTGCCAGCAGCTTAGGTCGGAGGGGCCTAAACAATGAGCAGTTCTTC; CDR3 protein: CASSLGRRGLNNEQFF
J gene: TRBJ2-5; V gene: TRBV30; D gene: TRBD2; clone size: NA; CDR3 DNA: TGTGCCTGGAGTTATGAGCGGGAGACATACGAGACCCAGTACTTC; CDR3 protein: CAWSYERETYETQYF
J gene: TRBJ2-3; V gene: TRBV11-3; D gene: NA; clone size: few; CDR3 DNA: TGTGCCAGCAGCTTAGTGGCTAGCCGGGGGGATACGCAGTATTTT; CDR3 protein: CASSLVASRGDTQYF
J gene: TRBJ2-7; V gene: TRBV29-1; D gene: TRBD2; clone size: NA; CDR3 DNA: TGCAGCGTTGGTAACCGCGGGAGTTACGAGCAGTACTTC; CDR3 protein: CSVGNRGSYEQYF
J gene: TRBJ1-5; V gene: TRBV28; D gene: NA; clone size: NA; CDR3 DNA: TGTGCCACAGCCGGACGGACACCCAATCAGCCCCAGCATTTT; CDR3 protein: CATAGRTPNQPQHF
J gene: TRBJ1-2; V gene: TRBV5-6; D gene: NA; clone size: NA; CDR3 DNA: TGTGCCAGCAGCTTGGTACAGGAATACTATGGCTACACCTTC; CDR3 protein: CASSLVQEYYGYTF
J gene: TRBJ2-7; V gene: TRBV5-8; D gene: TRBD1; clone size: NA; CDR3 DNA: TGTGCCAGCAGCCCCCTCCGAGACAGGGGGACCTACGAGCAGTACTTC; CDR3 protein: CASSPLRDRGTYEQYF
J gene: TRBJ1-2; V gene: TRBV28; D gene: TRBD1; clone size: NA; CDR3 DNA: TGTGCCAGCAGTCTCCCGGGACAGGGTAATCGGTATGGCTACACCTTC; CDR3 protein: CASSLPGQGNRYGYTF
J gene: TRBJ1-6; V gene: TRBV7-2; D gene: NA; clone size: NA; CDR3 DNA: TGTGCCAGCAGCTTAGCAGGACCCCGGGGTTCACCCCTCCACTTT; CDR3 protein: CASSLAGPRGSPLHF
J gene: TRBJ2-3; V gene: TRBV4-1; D gene: NA; clone size: NA; CDR3 DNA: TGCGCCAGCAGCACAAACAGTGGAGATACGCAGTATTTT; CDR3 protein: CASSTNSGDTQYF
J gene: TRBJ2-7; V gene: TRBV5-1; D gene: NA; clone size: NA; CDR3 DNA: TGCGCCAGCAGCTTGGCCGTCAGTTTCGGGAACGAGCAGTACTTC; CDR3 protein: CASSLAVSFGNEQYF
J gene: TRBJ2-7; V gene: TRBV6-1; D gene: TRBD2; clone size: NA; CDR3 DNA: TGTGCCAGCAGTGGGGAGGGGGGAGGAACTAGCGGGAGATTCAACGAGCAGTACTTC; CDR3 protein: CASSGEGGGTSGRFNEQYF